One TCR beta chain is described in this entry. The protocol was immunoSEQ multiplex PCR, while the TCRdb copy is restricted to in-frame clones and leaves out a portion. The data show 150,000 to 200,000 clones, with less than 90% seen just once and under 10% held by the top ten. The Seattle patients, enrolled during active infection, were followed longitudinally. The data derive from a study of blood T cell repertoires in COVID-19. Study-wide context: Sample material is recorded as cDNA or gDNA derived from T cells, B-cell-depleted T cells, or PBMCs.

This TCR was recovered from an older woman with COVID-19, enrolled during active disease. The source material was peripheral blood.

CDR3 region: CAISQQGETQYF. The CDR3 DNA follows: TGTGCCATCAGCCAACAGGGAGAGACCCAGTACTTC. The V and J genes are TRBV10-3 and TRBJ2-5; D perhaps matches TRBD1 (6 bases). The CDR3 sequence is 12 residues long. Trimming stripped 6 bases from V and 4 bases from J, with 9 bases between. Germline V gives CDR1 ENHRY, CDR2 SYGVKD.